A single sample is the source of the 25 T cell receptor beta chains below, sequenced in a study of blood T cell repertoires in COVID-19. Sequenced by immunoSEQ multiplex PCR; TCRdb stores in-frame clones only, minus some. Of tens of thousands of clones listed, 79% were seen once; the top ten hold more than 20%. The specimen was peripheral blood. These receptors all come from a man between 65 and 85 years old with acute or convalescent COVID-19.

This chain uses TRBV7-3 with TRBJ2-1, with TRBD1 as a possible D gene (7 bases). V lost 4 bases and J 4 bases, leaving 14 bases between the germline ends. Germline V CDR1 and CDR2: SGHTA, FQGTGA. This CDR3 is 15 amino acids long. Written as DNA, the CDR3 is TGTGCCAGCAGCTCTGGCGGGACAGTATACAATGAGCAGTTCTTC. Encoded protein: CASSSGGTVYNEQFF.

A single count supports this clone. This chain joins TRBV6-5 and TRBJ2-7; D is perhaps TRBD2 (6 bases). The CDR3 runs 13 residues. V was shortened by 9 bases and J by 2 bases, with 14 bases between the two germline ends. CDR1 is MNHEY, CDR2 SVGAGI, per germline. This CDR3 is CASSGDLAYEQYF. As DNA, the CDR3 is TGTGCCAGTTCGGGGGACCTAGCCTACGAGCAGTACTTC.

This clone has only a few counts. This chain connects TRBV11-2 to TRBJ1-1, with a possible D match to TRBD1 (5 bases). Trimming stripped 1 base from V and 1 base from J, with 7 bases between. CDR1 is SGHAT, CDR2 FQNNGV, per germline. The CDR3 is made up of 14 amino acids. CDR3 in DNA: TGTGCCAGCAGCTTAGTGGGGGGGAACACTGAAGCTTTCTTT. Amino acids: CASSLVGGNTEAFF.

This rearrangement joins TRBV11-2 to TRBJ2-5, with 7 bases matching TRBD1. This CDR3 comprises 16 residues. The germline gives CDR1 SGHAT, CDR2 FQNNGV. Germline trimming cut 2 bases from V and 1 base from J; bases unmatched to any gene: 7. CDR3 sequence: CASSLRGQVGQETQYF. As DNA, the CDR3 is TGTGCCAGCAGCTTAAGAGGACAGGTGGGCCAAGAGACCCAGTACTTC.

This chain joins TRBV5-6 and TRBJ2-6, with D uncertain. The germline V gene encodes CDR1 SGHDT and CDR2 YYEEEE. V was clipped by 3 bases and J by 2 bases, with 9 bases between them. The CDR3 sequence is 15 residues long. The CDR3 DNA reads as TGTGCCAGCAGCTCCGGTGTGACTGGGGCCAACGTCCTGACTTTC. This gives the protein CASSSGVTGANVLTF. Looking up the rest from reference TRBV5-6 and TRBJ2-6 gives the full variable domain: DAGVTQSPTHLIKTRGQQVTLRCSPKSGHDTVSWYQQALGQGPQFIFQYYEEEERQRGNFPDRFSGHQFPNYSSELNVNALLLGDSALYLCASSSGVTGANVLTFGAGSRLTVL.

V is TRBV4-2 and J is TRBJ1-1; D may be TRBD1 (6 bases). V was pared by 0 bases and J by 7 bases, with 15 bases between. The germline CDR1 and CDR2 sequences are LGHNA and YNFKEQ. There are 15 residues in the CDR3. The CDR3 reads CASSQDPTGPSEAFF. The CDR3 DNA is TGTGCCAGCAGCCAAGATCCGACAGGACCCAGTGAAGCTTTCTTT.

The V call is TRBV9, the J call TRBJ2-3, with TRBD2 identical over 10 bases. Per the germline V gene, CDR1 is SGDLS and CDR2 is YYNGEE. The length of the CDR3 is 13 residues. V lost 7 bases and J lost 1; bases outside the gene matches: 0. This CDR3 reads CASGTSGTDTQYF. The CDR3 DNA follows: TGTGCCAGCGGGACTAGCGGCACAGATACGCAGTATTTT. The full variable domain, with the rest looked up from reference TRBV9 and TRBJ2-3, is DSGVTQTPKHLITATGQRVTLRCSPRSGDLSVYWYQQSLDQGLQFLIQYYNGEERAKGNILERFSAQQFPDLHSELNLSSLELGDSALYFCASGTSGTDTQYFGPGTRLTVL.

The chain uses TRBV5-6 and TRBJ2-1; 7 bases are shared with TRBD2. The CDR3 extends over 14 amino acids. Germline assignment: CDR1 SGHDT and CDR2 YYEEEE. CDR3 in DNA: TGTGCTTCCCGGGCGGGGGAGGGCCGGAATGAGCAGTTCTTC. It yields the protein CASRAGEGRNEQFF.

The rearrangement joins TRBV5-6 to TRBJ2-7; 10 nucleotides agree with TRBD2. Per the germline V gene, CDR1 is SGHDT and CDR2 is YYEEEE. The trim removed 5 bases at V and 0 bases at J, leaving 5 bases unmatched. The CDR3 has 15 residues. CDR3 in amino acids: CASRLLAGSSYEQYF. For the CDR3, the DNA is TGTGCCAGCAGATTACTAGCGGGAAGCTCCTACGAGCAGTACTTC.

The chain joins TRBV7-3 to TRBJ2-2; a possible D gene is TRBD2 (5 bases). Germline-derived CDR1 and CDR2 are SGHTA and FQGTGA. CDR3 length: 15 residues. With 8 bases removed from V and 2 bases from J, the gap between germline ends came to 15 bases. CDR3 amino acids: CASSPWERNTGELFF. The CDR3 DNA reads TGTGCCAGCTCACCCTGGGAGAGAAACACCGGGGAGCTGTTTTTT.

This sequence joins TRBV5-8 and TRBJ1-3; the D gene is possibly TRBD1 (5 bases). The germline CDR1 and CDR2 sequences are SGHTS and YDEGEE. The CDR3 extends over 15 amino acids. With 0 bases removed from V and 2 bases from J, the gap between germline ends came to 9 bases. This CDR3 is CASSLEGVTGNTIYF. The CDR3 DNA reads TGTGCCAGCAGCTTGGAAGGGGTTACTGGAAACACCATATATTTT.

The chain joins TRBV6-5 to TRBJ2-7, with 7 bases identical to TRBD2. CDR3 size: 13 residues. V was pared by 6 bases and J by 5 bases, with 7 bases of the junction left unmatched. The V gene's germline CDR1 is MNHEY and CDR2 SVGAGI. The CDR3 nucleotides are TGTGCCAGCAGGCCTAGCGGTACCCACGAGCAGTACTTC. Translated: CASRPSGTHEQYF.

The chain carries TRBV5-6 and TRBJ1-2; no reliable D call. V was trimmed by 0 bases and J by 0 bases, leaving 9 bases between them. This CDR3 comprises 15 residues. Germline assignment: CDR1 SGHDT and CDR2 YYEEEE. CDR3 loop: CASSLAPGANYGYTF. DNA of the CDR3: TGTGCCAGCAGCTTGGCCCCGGGAGCTAACTATGGCTACACCTTC.

This CDR3 reads CASSQGGSGNTIYF. CDR3 coding DNA: TGTGCCAGCAGCCAGGGGGGGTCTGGAAACACCATATATTTT. The gene calls are TRBV3-1 (or the pseudogene TRBV3-2) and TRBJ1-3; TRBD1 is a possible D gene (5 bases). Germline CDR1 LGHDT, CDR2 YNNKEL (reference sequence). The ends were cut back, 3 bases at V and 1 base at J, with 7 bases in the middle. This CDR3 region has 14 residues.

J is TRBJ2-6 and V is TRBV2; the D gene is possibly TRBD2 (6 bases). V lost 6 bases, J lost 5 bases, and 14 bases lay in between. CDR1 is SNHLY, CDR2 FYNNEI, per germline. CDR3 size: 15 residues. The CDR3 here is CASRTEGLWANVLTF. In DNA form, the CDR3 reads TGTGCCAGCAGGACGGAGGGCTTGTGGGCCAACGTCCTGACTTTC. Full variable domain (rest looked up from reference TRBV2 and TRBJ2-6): EPEVTQTPSHQVTQMGQEVILRCVPISNHLYFYWYRQILGQKVEFLVSFYNNEISEKSEIFDDQFSVERPDGSNFTLKIRSTKLEDSAMYFCASRTEGLWANVLTFGAGSRLTVL.

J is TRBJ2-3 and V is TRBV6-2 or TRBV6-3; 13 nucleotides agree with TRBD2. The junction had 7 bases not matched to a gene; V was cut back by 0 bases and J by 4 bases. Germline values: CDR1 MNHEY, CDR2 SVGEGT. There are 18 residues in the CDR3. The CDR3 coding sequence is TGTGCCAGCAGTTACTCGAGACTAGCGGGAGGTTGGGCAGATACGCAGTATTTT. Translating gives CASSYSRLAGGWADTQYF.

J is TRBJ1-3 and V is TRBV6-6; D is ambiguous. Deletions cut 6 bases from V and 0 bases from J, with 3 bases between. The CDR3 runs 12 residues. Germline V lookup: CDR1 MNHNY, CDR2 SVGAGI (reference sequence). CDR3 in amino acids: CASSRSGNTIYF. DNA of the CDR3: TGTGCCAGCAGCCGCTCTGGAAACACCATATATTTT.

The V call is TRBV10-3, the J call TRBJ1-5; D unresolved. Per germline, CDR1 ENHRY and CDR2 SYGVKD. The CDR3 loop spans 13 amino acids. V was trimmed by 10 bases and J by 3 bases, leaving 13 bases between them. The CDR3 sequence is CATREGNNQPQHF. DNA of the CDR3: TGTGCCACCCGGGAGGGAAACAATCAGCCCCAGCATTTT.

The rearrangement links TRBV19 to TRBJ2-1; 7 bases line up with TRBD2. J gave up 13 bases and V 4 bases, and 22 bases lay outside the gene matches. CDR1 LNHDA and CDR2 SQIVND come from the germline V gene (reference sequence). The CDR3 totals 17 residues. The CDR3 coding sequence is TGTGCCAGTAGTACTTCCCTAGGGACTAACGGGGGGTCTGGACAGTTCTTC. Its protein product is CASSTSLGTNGGSGQFF.

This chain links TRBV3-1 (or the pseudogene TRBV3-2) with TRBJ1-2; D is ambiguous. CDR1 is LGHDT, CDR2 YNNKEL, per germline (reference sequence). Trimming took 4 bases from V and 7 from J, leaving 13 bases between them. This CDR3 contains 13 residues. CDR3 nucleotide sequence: TGTGCCAGCAGCCCCGCCGGGAGGAGTGGCTACACCTTC. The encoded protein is CASSPAGRSGYTF.

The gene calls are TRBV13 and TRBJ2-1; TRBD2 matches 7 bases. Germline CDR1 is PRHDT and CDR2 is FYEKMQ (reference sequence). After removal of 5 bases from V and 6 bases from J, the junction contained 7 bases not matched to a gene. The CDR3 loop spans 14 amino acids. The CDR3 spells CASSNRDYRNEQFF. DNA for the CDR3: TGTGCCAGCAGCAACCGGGACTACCGCAATGAGCAGTTCTTC.

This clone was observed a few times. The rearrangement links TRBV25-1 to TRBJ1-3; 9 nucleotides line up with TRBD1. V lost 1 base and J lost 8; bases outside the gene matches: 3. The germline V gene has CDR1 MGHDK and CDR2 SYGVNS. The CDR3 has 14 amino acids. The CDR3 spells CASSEFGQGHTIYF. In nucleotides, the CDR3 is TGTGCCAGCAGTGAATTTGGACAGGGGCACACCATATATTTT.

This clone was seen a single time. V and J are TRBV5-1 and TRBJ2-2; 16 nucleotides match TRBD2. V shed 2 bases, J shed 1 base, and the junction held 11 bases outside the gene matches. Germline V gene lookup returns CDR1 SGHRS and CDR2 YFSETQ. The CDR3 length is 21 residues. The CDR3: CASSFSFPGLAGGRNTGELFF. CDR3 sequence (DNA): TGCGCCAGCAGCTTCTCTTTCCCGGGACTAGCGGGAGGGAGGAACACCGGGGAGCTGTTTTTT.

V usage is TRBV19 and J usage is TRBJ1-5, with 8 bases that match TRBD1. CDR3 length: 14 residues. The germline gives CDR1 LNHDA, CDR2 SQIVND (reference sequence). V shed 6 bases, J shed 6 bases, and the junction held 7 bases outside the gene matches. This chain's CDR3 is CASRPDRASQPQHF. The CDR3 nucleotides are TGTGCCAGTAGACCGGACAGGGCAAGTCAGCCCCAGCATTTT.

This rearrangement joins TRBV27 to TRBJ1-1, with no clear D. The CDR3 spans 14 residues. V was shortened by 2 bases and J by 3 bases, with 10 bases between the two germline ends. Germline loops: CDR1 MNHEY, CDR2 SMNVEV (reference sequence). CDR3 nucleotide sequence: TGTGCCAGCAGTTTAGGGCGCTGGGACACTGAAGCTTTCTTT. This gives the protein CASSLGRWDTEAFF.